Reported below is one TCR beta chain. This clonotype has more than one count but fewer than ten. This clone's antigen is unknown. Base-call qualities are not available, and no considerably larger clone is one nucleotide away. Systemically healthy Caucasian individuals from Russia, approximately 39 in total and aged roughly 6 to 95 years, were included as donors. Each donor gave 8 to 10 milliliters of peripheral blood, drawn into EDTA-treated Vacutainer tubes. PBMCs were isolated by Ficoll-Paque density-gradient centrifugation, with at least 6 million obtained per sample. Total RNA was extracted from PBMCs with Trizol reagent, with at least 6 micrograms obtained per sample. For every donor, an aliquot of PBMCs went through flow cytometry to measure the percentages of naive CD45RAhigh/CD27high T cells. At the junction V is shortened by 5 bases and J by 2 bases; bases outside the gene matches: 8. From the cysteine through the phenylalanine, the CDR3 covers 15 amino acids. Only the CDR3 portion is preserved as DNA: 45 bases, with reading frame beginning at the first base.

The method behind the library was 5' RACE. Instrument used: Illumina HiSeq 2500. A second PCR of roughly 6 to 11 cycles was run with a J-beta primer mix and a sample-barcoded 5' primer. Each TCR beta cDNA molecule received a unique molecular identifier from a template-switch 5' adaptor carrying 12 random nucleotides. Each sample yielded at least 3 million CDR3-containing paired-end reads. First-strand cDNA synthesis was performed from all RNA using the Mint cDNA synthesis kit, with priming by a TRBC-specific oligonucleotide. All cDNA was treated with uracil-DNA glycosylase and then went through a first 18-cycle PCR with the universal primers M1SS and BC2_uni_R. Concerning the study's data processing: Normalization of each sample was performed by random selection of 1 million high-quality reads, each carrying a distinct molecular identifier. Instead of being binned into consensus sequences, reads that shared molecular identifiers were thrown out. MiTCR, run with a Q25 quality threshold and the strictest error-elimination algorithm, handled CDR3 identification, clonotype clustering and error correction. A nonparametric unseen species model with Euler transformation was used to estimate lower-bound total TCR beta diversity. TCRdb took the public reads, trimmed them with fastp at Q25, ran MiXCR for clone calling and kept in-frame beta chains. Under each unique CDR3 protein, matching rows form one entry showing the most common genes and DNA. Here the V and J calls rest on TCRdb's processing, not on the authors' analysis. The sample data list approximately 730,000 distinct CDR3 sequences, and roughly 44% of these were observed just once. The ten largest account for 20% to 25% of the sample.

The data were obtained in a study of blood T cells in healthy people across ages (dated by TCRdb to between 2014 and 2017). For context, the study as a whole: Template switching captured roughly one uniquely barcoded TCR beta cDNA molecule per two T cells in model experiments. To track age-related changes in TCR beta repertoire diversity, the study relied on deep sequencing normalized with unique cDNA molecular identifiers. The donors were divided into four age groups: young (average around 16 years), middle-aged (about 39), aged (about 56) and long-lived (more than 75). To avoid experimental bias, donors of different ages were randomly spread across the sequencing lanes. For two donors (one aged 18 to 29 and one aged 80 or older), the study analyzed two additional independent replicas of 1 million unique cDNA reads from the same blood draw. Findings and caveats that apply to the study as a whole: Because profiling used bulk unsorted PBMCs, naive and antigen-experienced compartments could not be compared conclusively. The CMV infection status of donors was not known, potentially confounding age-related changes in expanded clonotypes. The percentage of naive T cells measured by flow cytometry correlated strongly with observed TCR beta diversity. As age increased, observed TCR beta diversity per million T cells dropped in a roughly linear way, and a significant reduction was already evident by age about 36. Estimates of total diversity based on one million sequenced T cells were considered lower bounds and underestimates. The long-lived group showed more naive CD4+ T cells, fewer expanded clones and increased TCR diversity than the aged group, suggesting age selection.

Material: blood. This receptor was identified in a woman aged 55-69 years in good health. The V and J segments used are TRBV12-3 or TRBV12-4 and TRBJ2-7; 8 junctional bases match TRBD2. The encoded CDR3 is CASSQTSGRTYEQYF. Here is the DNA: TGTGCCAGCAGTCAAACTAGCGGACGAACCTACGAGCAGTACTTC.